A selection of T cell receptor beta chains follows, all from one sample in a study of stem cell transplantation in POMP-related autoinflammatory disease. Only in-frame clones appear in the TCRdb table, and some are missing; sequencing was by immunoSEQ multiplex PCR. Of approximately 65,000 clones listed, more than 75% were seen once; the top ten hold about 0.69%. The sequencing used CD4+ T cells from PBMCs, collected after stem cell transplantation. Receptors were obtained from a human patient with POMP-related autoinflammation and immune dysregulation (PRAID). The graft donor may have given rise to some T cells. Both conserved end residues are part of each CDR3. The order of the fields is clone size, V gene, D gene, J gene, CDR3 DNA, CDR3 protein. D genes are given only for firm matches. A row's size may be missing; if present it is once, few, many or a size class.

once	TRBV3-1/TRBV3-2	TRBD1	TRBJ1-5	TGTGCCAGCAGCCCACGGACAGGGGATCAGCCCCAGCATTTT	CASSPRTGDQPQHF
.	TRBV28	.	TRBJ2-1	TGTGCCAGCAGTTTTCAGAAGGGGAGGTGGAATGAGCAGTTCTTC	CASSFQKGRWNEQFF
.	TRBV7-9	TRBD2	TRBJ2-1	TGTGCCAGCAGCTTAACTAGCGGTAGGGCAAATGAGCAGTTCTTC	CASSLTSGRANEQFF
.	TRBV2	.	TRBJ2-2	TGTGCCAGCAGGGGCGGACAGCGTAACACCGGGGAGCTGTTTTTT	CASRGGQRNTGELFF
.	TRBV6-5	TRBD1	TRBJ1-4	TGTGCCAGCAGTTACTGGTCCAGGGGGAGAGGTGAAAAACTGTTTTTT	CASSYWSRGRGEKLFF
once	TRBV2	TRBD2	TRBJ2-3	TGTGCCAGCAGTGAGACGGGACTAGCCCTAGATACGCAGTATTTT	CASSETGLALDTQYF
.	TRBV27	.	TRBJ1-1	TGTGCCAGCAGTTATAGGGGGAACACTGAAGCTTTCTTT	CASSYRGNTEAFF
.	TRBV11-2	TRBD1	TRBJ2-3	TGTGCCAGCAGTTACAGGGGCCTAGATACGCAGTATTTT	CASSYRGLDTQYF
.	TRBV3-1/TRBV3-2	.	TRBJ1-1	TGTGCCAGCAGCCAAGGCGCAGGGAAAACTGAAGCTTTCTTT	CASSQGAGKTEAFF
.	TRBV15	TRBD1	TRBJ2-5	TGTGCCACCAGCAGAGATGTGGACAGGAAGGGGCAAGAGACCCAGTACTTC	CATSRDVDRKGQETQYF
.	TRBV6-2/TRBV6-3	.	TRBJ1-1	TGTGCCAGCAGCCCGACGGCGAACACTGAAGCTTTCTTT	CASSPTANTEAFF
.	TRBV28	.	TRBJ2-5	TGTGCCACTCTCCCAGGAGGGGAGGATGAGACCCAGTACTTC	CATLPGGEDETQYF
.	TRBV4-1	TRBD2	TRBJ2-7	TGCGCCAGCAGCCGCGGACTAGGAAACTACGAGCAGTACTTC	CASSRGLGNYEQYF
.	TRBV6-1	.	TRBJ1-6	TGTGCCAGCACCCCCGGCGGCGGTAATAATTCACCCCTCCACTTT	CASTPGGGNNSPLHF
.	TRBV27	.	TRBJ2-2	TGTGCCAGCAGTTTTTACAGGGTAACAGTTAACACCGGGGAGCTGTTTTTT	CASSFYRVTVNTGELFF
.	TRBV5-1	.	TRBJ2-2	TGCGCCAGCAGCTTGGGCGGCCGGAACACCGGGGAGCTGTTTTTT	CASSLGGRNTGELFF
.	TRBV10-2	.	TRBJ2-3	TGCGCCAGCAGTCCGGGGGCGCAGAGGACAGATACGCAGTATTTT	CASSPGAQRTDTQYF
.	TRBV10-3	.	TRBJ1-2	TGTGCCATCACCATCTCCCCTGGCGGGAACTATGGCTACACCTTC	CAITISPGGNYGYTF
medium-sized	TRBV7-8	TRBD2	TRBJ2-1	TGTGCCAGCACCTTAGCGGGAGCAAGTGCTGAGCAGTTCTTC	CASTLAGASAEQFF
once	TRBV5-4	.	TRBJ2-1	TGTGCCAGCAGCCTCGACAGGAGAAGCAATGAGCAGTTCTTC	CASSLDRRSNEQFF
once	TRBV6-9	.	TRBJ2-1	TGTGCCAGCGGTTGGCCTTTTTTGGTTTGGTATGAGCAGTTCTTC	CASGWPFLVWYEQFF
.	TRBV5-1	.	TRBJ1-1	TGCGCCAGCAGCTTGGCCGGGACGAAGAACACTGAAGCTTTCTTT	CASSLAGTKNTEAFF
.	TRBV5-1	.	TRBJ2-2	TGCGCCAGCAGCTCAACAGGGTCGTACGGGGAGCTGTTTTTT	CASSSTGSYGELFF
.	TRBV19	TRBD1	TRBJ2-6	TGTGCCAGCCGGTTATTTACAGGGGCTGGGGCCAACGTCCTGACTTTC	CASRLFTGAGANVLTF
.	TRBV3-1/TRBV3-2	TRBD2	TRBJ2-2	TGTGCCAGCAGCCAAGAATTCTGGACTAGCACCGGGGAGCTGTTTTTT	CASSQEFWTSTGELFF